This T cell receptor (beta chain) was identified during a study of shared clonotypes between healthy human individuals. Study-level information: With ages of 18 to 49, the donors were two women and three men. The study's findings and limits: Deeper or shallower sequencing was expected to change how clonotypes are shared among donors.

A remark on this clone: The antigen is unknown.

The input for sorted-subset replicate PCRs was roughly 180 ng DNA, some 28,000 T cell genomes. The assay was immunoSEQ multiplex PCR, and TCRdb's table has in-frame clones only and misses some. The sample records millions of clones, 95% being singletons. Partitioning of CD4+ cells yielded a CD45RA+ naive subset and a CD45RA-negative memory subset. V was clipped by 1 base and J by 7 bases, with 8 bases between them. Per germline, CDR1 SGHTA and CDR2 FQGNSA. The CDR3 spans 13 residues. The chain combines TRBV7-2 with TRBJ2-1; D remains unclear. This receptor was taken from a young man in good health. The sequencing sample was made of naive CD4+ T cells sorted from blood. The subset is: CD45RA+ positively selected. Written as DNA, the CDR3 is TGTGCCAGCAGCTTAGAGAGGAGTAATGAGCAGTTCTTC. Protein product: CASSLERSNEQFF.